This entry describes one T cell receptor beta chain. The data stem from a study of blood T cell repertoires in COVID-19. At the level of the study: Nucleic acid was either cDNA or gDNA, and it came from T cells, B-cell-depleted T cells, or PBMCs.

After removal of 3 bases from V and 6 bases from J, the junction contained 6 bases not matched to a gene. There are 13 residues in the CDR3. Germline V CDR1 and CDR2: DFQATT, SNEGSKA (reference sequence). TCRdb keeps only in-frame clones here, not all; method: immunoSEQ multiplex PCR. The sample has approximately 300,000 clones, more than 80% seen once; the top ten hold approximately 6.8%. Sequenced sample: peripheral blood. The receptor comes from a woman aged 25-40 years with COVID-19, enrolled during active disease. This chain joins TRBV20-1 and TRBJ2-3, with 7 nucleotides matching TRBD1. CDR3 amino acids: CSASKGAGDTQYF. The CDR3 DNA is TGCAGTGCTAGTAAGGGGGCCGGTGATACGCAGTATTTT.